Each of the 26 T cell receptor beta chains below was sequenced from the same sample in a study of OX40 agonist ivuxolimab in advanced cancers. The data were produced by immunoSEQ multiplex PCR, yet TCRdb's version contains in-frame clones alone and is incomplete. Among 65,000 to 75,000 clones listed, more than 75% were seen once. The material sequenced was CD4+ or CD8+ T cells sorted from blood, taken in a trial of the OX40 agonist ivuxolimab. Receptor source: an adult with an advanced solid tumor such as melanoma, head and neck, liver or kidney cancer.

This chain links TRBV9 with TRBJ2-2; 8 bases are shared with TRBD1. From germline, CDR1 is SGDLS and CDR2 YYNGEE. V shed 4 bases, J shed 6 bases, and the junction held 11 bases outside the gene matches. The CDR3 is made up of 16 amino acids. The CDR3 DNA sequence: TGTGCCAGCAGCCCAGCCCCCGGACAGGGCTCCGGGGAGCTGTTTTTT. Translating it yields CASSPAPGQGSGELFF.

The V gene is TRBV11-2, the J gene TRBJ2-2, with 7 bases identical to TRBD2. CDR1 and CDR2 from the germline V gene are SGHAT and FQNNGV. CDR3 length: 16 residues. V trimming: 7 bases; J trimming: 2 bases; junction bases outside the gene matches: 10. Here the CDR3 reads CASKIGRRFNTGELFF. The CDR3 coding sequence is TGTGCCAGCAAAATCGGGAGGAGGTTCAACACCGGGGAGCTGTTTTTT.

V and J are TRBV6-6 and TRBJ2-5; D might be TRBD2 (7 bases). V lost 2 bases and J lost 5, with 12 bases in between. This CDR3 is 14 amino acids long. CDR1 and CDR2 from the germline V gene are MNHNY and SVGAGI (reference sequence). The CDR3 sequence is CASSYGGGQETQYF. CDR3 sequence (DNA): TGTGCCAGCAGTTACGGGGGGGGGCAGGAGACCCAGTACTTC.

This CDR3 reads CASSPGTADEKLFF. As DNA, the CDR3 is TGTGCCAGCAGCCCCGGGACAGCCGATGAAAAACTGTTTTTT. The chain has TRBV7-9 and TRBJ1-4; 7 positions agree with TRBD1. CDR1 is SEHNR, CDR2 FQNEAQ, per germline (reference sequence). The J segment lost 6 bases and the V segment lost 5 bases, leaving 6 bases of the junction unmatched. The CDR3 spans 14 residues.

V usage is TRBV5-1 and J usage is TRBJ2-1; perhaps TRBD2 as D (6 bases). The V end was cut by 2 bases, the J end by 8 bases, with 17 bases between. This CDR3 comprises 15 residues. Germline V gives CDR1 SGHRS, CDR2 YFSETQ. DNA of the CDR3: TGCGCCAGCAGCTTTCTGGGAGGTCGGTTGGATGAGCAGTTCTTC. Protein sequence: CASSFLGGRLDEQFF.

This chain uses TRBV7-9 with TRBJ1-2; tentative D call: TRBD1 (5 bases). The CDR3 is 13 amino acids. Trimming removed 4 bases from V and 6 bases from J, with 12 bases in between. From germline, CDR1 is SEHNR and CDR2 FQNEAQ (reference sequence). The CDR3 DNA is TGTGCCAGCAGCTCCCCAGGGAGGGATGGCTACACCTTC. Protein sequence: CASSSPGRDGYTF.

The rearrangement uses TRBV4-1 and TRBJ2-1; 10 positions agree with TRBD2. Germline loops: CDR1 MGHRA, CDR2 YSYEKL. With V trimmed by 0 bases and J by 7 bases, 15 bases remained unmatched. CDR3 size: 19 residues. The CDR3, as DNA: TGCGCCAGCAGCCAAGATCCGGCTAGCGGGAGATTGAAATCTAATGAGCAGTTCTTC. This translates into CASSQDPASGRLKSNEQFF.

This clone was recorded a few times. V is TRBV28 and J is TRBJ2-5, with D uncertain. Trimming removed 4 bases from V and 4 bases from J, with 22 bases in between. Germline loops: CDR1 MDHEN, CDR2 SYDVKM. There are 17 residues in the CDR3. The CDR3 reads CASSSFQSSRGLETQYF. Written as DNA, the CDR3 is TGTGCCAGCAGTTCCTTTCAGTCTAGTCGAGGCTTAGAGACCCAGTACTTC. The full variable domain, its missing parts supplied by reference TRBV28 and TRBJ2-5, is DVKVTQSSRYLVKRTGEKVFLECVQDMDHENMFWYRQDPGLGLRLIYFSYDVKMKEKGDIPEGYSVSREKKERFSLILESASTNQTSMYLCASSSFQSSRGLETQYFGPGTRLLVL.

V is TRBV7-9 and J is TRBJ2-3; D is unresolved. Trimming took 10 bases from V and 0 from J, leaving 11 bases between them. The CDR3 totals 13 residues. CDR1 and CDR2 (germline): SEHNR, FQNEAQ (reference sequence). The CDR3 DNA follows: TGTGCCATGGGTCAGTCTAGCACAGATACGCAGTATTTT. Protein sequence: CAMGQSSTDTQYF.

The chain's CDR3 is CASSRWTSGGTDTQYF. The CDR3 nucleotides read TGTGCCAGCAGTCGGTGGACTAGCGGCGGCACAGATACGCAGTATTTT. The J gene is TRBJ2-3, the V gene TRBV27, with TRBD2 matching 10 bases. Trimming at V came to 5 bases and at J to 1 base, leaving 6 bases not matched to a gene. CDR1 is MNHEY and CDR2 is SMNVEV in the germline V gene (reference sequence). The CDR3 runs 16 residues.

The V and J genes are TRBV27 and TRBJ1-2, with TRBD1 matching 10 bases. Looked up from germline, CDR1 is MNHEY and CDR2 is SMNVEV (reference sequence). The CDR3 is made up of 15 amino acids. Trimming removed 5 bases from V and 4 bases from J; junction bases left unmatched: 7. CDR3 region: CASSARTGGPYGYTF. CDR3 DNA: TGTGCCAGCAGTGCCCGGACAGGGGGGCCCTATGGCTACACCTTC.

The gene calls are TRBV7-2 and TRBJ1-1; D gene ambiguous. This CDR3 spans 13 amino acids. Deletions cut 6 bases from V and 1 base from J, with 9 bases between. Germline assignment: CDR1 SGHTA and CDR2 FQGNSA. CDR3 region: CASSFSKNTEAFF. CDR3 bases: TGTGCCAGCAGTTTCAGCAAGAACACTGAAGCTTTCTTT.

This chain joins TRBV28 and TRBJ1-5, with D hard to call. Trimming left V 2 bases short and J 4 bases short, with 12 bases between. The CDR3 has 15 residues. The germline CDR1 and CDR2 sequences are MDHEN and SYDVKM. DNA for the CDR3: TGTGCCAGCAGTTTAAAGGGAGGAGGAAATCAGCCCCAGCATTTT. It codes for CASSLKGGGNQPQHF.

V and J are TRBV4-3 and TRBJ2-1, with TRBD2 matching 10 bases. Trimming cost V 0 bases and J 2 bases; bases outside gene matches: 4. Looked up from germline, CDR1 is LGHNA and CDR2 is YSLEER. The CDR3 runs to 17 residues. As DNA, the CDR3 is TGCGCCAGCAGCCAAGAATACCTAGCGGGGGCCTACAATGAGCAGTTCTTC. This encodes CASSQEYLAGAYNEQFF.

The rearrangement joins TRBV19 to TRBJ2-7; D perhaps matches TRBD2 (5 bases). CDR1 LNHDA and CDR2 SQIVND come from the germline V gene (reference sequence). The CDR3 has 13 amino acids. V was clipped by 3 bases and J by 3 bases, with 9 bases between them. The CDR3 protein is CASSITSLYEQYF. CDR3 DNA sequence: TGTGCCAGTAGTATTACTAGTCTCTACGAGCAGTACTTC.

This clone was observed once. This chain uses TRBV27 with TRBJ1-3; D is unresolved. Germline loops: CDR1 MNHEY, CDR2 SMNVEV (reference sequence). CDR3 length: 15 amino acids. The V end lost 1 base, the J end lost 7 bases, and 14 bases lay between the germline ends. CDR3 loop: CASSLFGRLGNTIYF. DNA for the CDR3: TGTGCCAGCAGTTTATTTGGCCGGCTTGGCAACACCATATATTTT.

The rearrangement links TRBV28 to TRBJ1-4; 7 nucleotides match TRBD1. The CDR3 is 15 residues long. Trimming cost V 5 bases and J 6 bases; bases outside gene matches: 9. Germline CDR1 is MDHEN and CDR2 is SYDVKM. The CDR3 spells CASSPGGGGYEKLFF. The CDR3 DNA reads as TGTGCCAGCAGTCCAGGGGGGGGCGGTTATGAAAAACTGTTTTTT.

The V gene is TRBV6-4, the J gene TRBJ2-5; maybe TRBD1 (6 bases). This CDR3 contains 15 residues. Trimming took 4 bases from V and 4 from J, leaving 16 bases between them. Per the germline V gene, CDR1 is MRHNA and CDR2 is SNTAGT. The CDR3 sequence is CASSARPGAPETQYF. Written as DNA, the CDR3 is TGTGCCAGCAGTGCCCGGCCAGGGGCCCCAGAGACCCAGTACTTC.

The rearrangement joins TRBV25-1 to TRBJ1-1; D remains unclear. V was clipped by 1 base and J by 1 base, with 7 bases between them. The CDR3 has 14 amino acids. Germline lookup yields CDR1 MGHDK and CDR2 SYGVNS. DNA of the CDR3: TGTGCCAGCAGTGAATTCGACGGGAACACTGAAGCTTTCTTT. This sequence encodes CASSEFDGNTEAFF.

The chain employs TRBV7-2 and TRBJ1-6; TRBD1 matches at 9 bases. Germline assignment: CDR1 SGHTA and CDR2 FQGNSA. This CDR3 contains 14 residues. V was pared by 7 bases and J by 7 bases, with 5 bases of the junction left unmatched. The CDR3 is CASNGQGRNSPLHF. The CDR3 nucleotides are TGTGCCAGCAACGGACAGGGGAGGAATTCACCCCTCCACTTT.

This rearrangement joins TRBV19 to TRBJ2-7; 7 nucleotides align to TRBD2. Losses at the gene ends were 3 bases for V and 1 base for J; bases not matched to a gene: 9. The CDR3 sequence is 16 residues long. CDR1 is LNHDA, CDR2 SQIVND, per germline (reference sequence). In DNA, the CDR3 is TGTGCCAGTAGTATTCGTTTGTCTAGCGGTTCCTACGAGCAGTACTTC. Its translation is CASSIRLSSGSYEQYF.

The chain couples TRBV9 to TRBJ2-3, with 7 bases that match TRBD1. CDR1 SGDLS and CDR2 YYNGEE come from the germline V gene. J was trimmed by 5 bases and V by 3 bases; bases with no gene match: 6. The CDR3 covers 14 residues. CDR3 nucleotides: TGTGCCAGCAGCGCAGGGGGTGAGCAAGATACGCAGTATTTT. It is translated as CASSAGGEQDTQYF.

The genes are TRBV6-5 and TRBJ1-6; D gene unclear. V was trimmed by 0 bases and J by 10 bases, leaving 16 bases between them. Germline V gene lookup returns CDR1 MNHEY and CDR2 SVGAGI. The CDR3 covers 16 residues. CDR3: CASSYSARRSGSPLHF. Written as DNA, the CDR3 is TGTGCCAGCAGTTACTCGGCACGGCGCTCTGGGTCACCCCTCCACTTT.

The genes are TRBV9 and TRBJ2-3, with 8 bases matching TRBD1. This CDR3 contains 16 residues. CDR1 is SGDLS, CDR2 YYNGEE, per germline. V shed 4 bases and J 0 bases; nucleotides not matched to a gene: 7. The chain's CDR3 is CASSLTGGLSTDTQYF. The CDR3 DNA reads as TGTGCCAGCAGCTTAACAGGGGGATTAAGCACAGATACGCAGTATTTT.

This chain joins TRBV7-6 and TRBJ2-7; 9 bases align to TRBD1. The germline V gene has CDR1 SGHVS and CDR2 FNYEAQ. V was clipped by 5 bases and J by 3 bases; unmatched bases: 5. The CDR3 contains 14 residues. For the CDR3, the DNA is TGTGCCAGCAGCCCCGGGACAGGGATCTACGAGCAGTACTTC. Amino acid sequence: CASSPGTGIYEQYF. Using reference TRBV7-6 and TRBJ2-7 for the parts outside the CDR3, the full variable domain is GAGVSQSPRYKVTKRGQDVALRCDPISGHVSLYWYRQALGQGPEFLTYFNYEAQQDKSGLPNDRFSAERPEGSISTLTIQRTEQRDSAMYRCASSPGTGIYEQYFGPGTRLTVT.

V and J are TRBV30 and TRBJ2-3; D unresolved. Germline assignment: CDR1 GTSNPN and CDR2 SVGIG (reference sequence). The CDR3 sequence is 15 residues long. V gave up 2 bases and J gave up 2 bases, with 14 bases separating them. The CDR3 coding sequence is TGTGCCTGGAGTCCCACAGTATCGAACACAGATACGCAGTATTTT. Protein product: CAWSPTVSNTDTQYF.